Presented here are 7 T cell receptor beta chains from one specimen sequenced in a study of blood T cell repertoires in COVID-19 (dated by TCRdb to 2018 to 2020). Receptor libraries were prepared by the immunoSEQ multiplex PCR assay. In TCRdb, the immuneACCESS table is reduced to in-frame sequences with V and J assigned. These tables do not hold every clone; where another copy was compared, an unresolved V gene accounts for under half, and the others remain unexplained. The sample profile shows some 200,000 clones; 75% to 85% of them were found once. Approximately 12% of the sample is taken by the ten largest. Sequencing was done on a sample of peripheral blood. Receptor source: an elderly woman with COVID-19, enrolled during active disease.

The chain is built from TRBV6-2 or TRBV6-3 and TRBJ2-5, with TRBD2 identical over 13 bases. The junction had 4 bases not matched to a gene; V was cut back by 2 bases and J by 4 bases. The CDR3 consists of 16 residues. CDR1 and CDR2 from the germline V gene are MNHEY and SVGEGT. The CDR3 DNA is TGTGCCAGCAGTTACACTAGCGGGGGGGCCGGAGAGACCCAGTACTTC. Protein product: CASSYTSGGAGETQYF.

In its sample, this clone was seen a few times. The chain joins TRBV28 to TRBJ1-1; D is possibly TRBD1 (5 bases). Trimming stripped 5 bases from V and 2 bases from J, with 15 bases between. In germline, CDR1 is MDHEN, CDR2 SYDVKM. The CDR3 has 15 amino acids. CDR3 amino acids: CASSPGGMGNTEAFF. The CDR3 coding sequence is TGTGCCAGCAGTCCCGGGGGGATGGGAAACACTGAAGCTTTCTTT.

J is TRBJ2-5 and V is TRBV7-8, with 11 bases aligning to TRBD2. The germline V gene has CDR1 SGHVS and CDR2 FQNEAQ. The CDR3 length is 16 residues. The V and J ends lost 5 bases and 5 bases, in that order; junction bases with no gene match: 10. In nucleotides, the CDR3 is TGTGCCAGCAGCAGCGTGATAGCGGGAGGGCCGGAGACCCAGTACTTC. It codes for CASSSVIAGGPETQYF.

Regarding this clone: A read error may account for a junction end that differs from germline. The V gene is TRBV19, the J gene TRBJ1-5; D ambiguous. Germline CDR1 is LNHDA and CDR2 is SQIVND (reference sequence). The CDR3 covers 14 residues. In DNA, the CDR3 is TGTGCCAGTAGTATTAGTGCGAGCACTCAGCCCCAGCATTTT. Amino acids: CASSISASTQPQHF.

Only one count was recorded for this clone. This chain links TRBV28 with TRBJ1-1; D perhaps matches TRBD1 (5 bases). Deletions cut 2 bases from V and 0 bases from J, with 13 bases between. This CDR3 comprises 16 residues. Per germline, CDR1 MDHEN and CDR2 SYDVKM. CDR3 DNA sequence: TGTGCCAGCAGTTTAAGGGGTACAGGCCTGAACACTGAAGCTTTCTTT. Its translation: CASSLRGTGLNTEAFF.

V is TRBV2 and J is TRBJ1-5, with 7 bases matching TRBD1. Germline V gene data show CDR1 as SNHLY and CDR2 as FYNNEI. V was clipped by 6 bases and J by 6 bases; unmatched bases: 11. This CDR3 is 15 amino acids long. The CDR3 DNA reads as TGTGCCAGCAGAAAAGAAGGGGGCGAGGGTCAGCCCCAGCATTTT. As protein: CASRKEGGEGQPQHF.

The chain carries TRBV28 and TRBJ1-2, with 7 bases fitting TRBD1. CDR1 MDHEN and CDR2 SYDVKM come from the germline V gene. The CDR3 extends over 14 amino acids. V shed 5 bases and J 6 bases; nucleotides not matched to a gene: 9. CDR3 bases: TGTGCCAGCAGTCCACATGACAGGGTGGATGGCTACACCTTC. This sequence encodes CASSPHDRVDGYTF.